A single sample is the source of the 25 T cell receptor beta chains below, sequenced in a study of cytomegalovirus exposure and HLA in healthy donors. Both 60 Vbeta primers and 13 Jbeta primers went into the PCR. TCRdb's copy holds only in-frame clones and misses some; the assay was immunoSEQ multiplex PCR. The sample carries around 210,000 clones, more than 75% recorded once. Sequencing used PBMCs. All receptors derive from a woman in her thirties or forties in good health and CMV-seronegative.

The chain has TRBV7-9 and TRBJ2-1, with D maybe TRBD1 (5 bases). The germline V gene encodes CDR1 SEHNR and CDR2 FQNEAQ (reference sequence). CDR3 length: 15 amino acids. The germline V and J ends were trimmed by 1 base and 8 bases, with 15 bases remaining between them. The CDR3 reads CASSLVLLGLDEQFF. As DNA, the CDR3 is TGTGCCAGCAGCTTAGTACTCTTGGGGCTGGATGAGCAGTTCTTC.

J is TRBJ2-7 and V is TRBV4-1; 10 bases are a match to TRBD2. This CDR3 is built from 18 residues. CDR1 is MGHRA and CDR2 is YSYEKL in the germline V gene. Trimming cost V 0 bases and J 2 bases; bases outside gene matches: 10. CDR3: CASSQDTTGSGRAYEQYF. The DNA for the CDR3 is TGCGCCAGCAGCCAAGATACCACGGGGAGCGGGAGGGCCTACGAGCAGTACTTC.

This chain uses TRBV6-1 with TRBJ1-2; D call uncertain. Trimming left V 1 base short and J 0 bases short, with 18 bases between. CDR3 length: 18 amino acids. Looked up from germline, CDR1 is MNHNS and CDR2 is SASEGT. The CDR3 DNA reads TGTGCCAGCAGTGAAGGGAGGTGGGCCAATATAGCTAACTATGGCTACACCTTC. Its translation: CASSEGRWANIANYGYTF.

The J gene is TRBJ2-5, the V gene TRBV5-6, with TRBD2 as a possible D gene (5 bases). The CDR3 is made up of 14 amino acids. Trimming took 1 base from V and 4 from J, leaving 11 bases between them. The germline V gene has CDR1 SGHDT and CDR2 YYEEEE. The CDR3 region has the DNA TGTGCCAGCAGCTTGAGGAGGCTTCGAGAGACCCAGTACTTC. Amino acid sequence: CASSLRRLRETQYF.

Only one count was recorded for this clone. This CDR3 is CATTGTGVGDTQYF. The CDR3, as DNA: TGTGCCACCACCGGGACAGGGGTTGGAGATACGCAGTATTTT. The rearrangement uses TRBV28 and TRBJ2-3, with 10 bases fitting TRBD1. The length of the CDR3 is 14 residues. V gave up 10 bases and J gave up 5 bases; unmatched junction bases: 9. Per the germline V gene, CDR1 is MDHEN and CDR2 is SYDVKM.

V usage is TRBV5-1 and J usage is TRBJ2-3; tentatively, D is TRBD1 (6 bases). Trimming left V 0 bases short and J 4 bases short, with 12 bases between. The CDR3 is made up of 15 amino acids. Germline V gives CDR1 SGHRS, CDR2 YFSETQ. The CDR3 protein is CASSLVGGVADTQYF. In DNA form, the CDR3 reads TGCGCCAGCAGCTTGGTAGGGGGAGTCGCAGATACGCAGTATTTT. The variable domain in full, completed from reference TRBV5-1 and TRBJ2-3, reads KAGVTQTPRYLIKTRGQQVTLSCSPISGHRSVSWYQQTPGQGLQFLFEYFSETQRNKGNFPGRFSGRQFSNSRSEMNVSTLELGDSALYLCASSLVGGVADTQYFGPGTRLTVL.

This sequence joins TRBV7-8 and TRBJ1-3; no clear D gene. The germline CDR1 and CDR2 sequences are SGHVS and FQNEAQ. Trimming removed 0 bases from V and 5 bases from J, with 8 bases in between. This CDR3 has 14 amino acids. In nucleotides, the CDR3 is TGTGCCAGCAGCTTAGCGCGGGAGAGAAACACCATATATTTT. Protein product: CASSLARERNTIYF.

This chain joins TRBV5-4 and TRBJ2-1, with 10 bases aligning to TRBD2. V lost 1 base, J lost 9 bases, and 4 bases stayed unmatched. The germline V gene has CDR1 SGHNT and CDR2 YYREEE (reference sequence). CDR3 length: 14 residues. CDR3 in amino acids: CASSLSASGSEQFF. CDR3 DNA sequence: TGTGCCAGCAGCTTGTCGGCTAGCGGGAGTGAGCAGTTCTTC.

The V call is TRBV7-5, the J call TRBJ1-1; TRBD1, the table's D call, was not compared with the DNA. TRBV7-5 is a documented pseudogene. The CDR3 runs to 15 residues. CDR3 nucleotide sequence: TGTGTCAGAAGCTTACCTAGTGGACAGGGGGTAGAGGCTTTCTTT. Its protein product is CVRSLPSGQGVEAFF.

The CDR3 sequence is CASSWGTSGSGANVLTF. As DNA, the CDR3 is TGTGCCAGCAGCTGGGGGACTAGCGGCTCTGGGGCCAACGTCCTGACTTTC. The chain is built from TRBV7-2 and TRBJ2-6, with 11 bases fitting TRBD2. CDR3 length: 17 amino acids. After removal of 4 bases from V and 0 bases from J, the junction contained 2 bases not matched to a gene. The germline V gene has CDR1 SGHTA and CDR2 FQGNSA.

This clone appeared once. The chain links TRBV29-1 to TRBJ2-7; 10 nucleotides agree with TRBD2. Losses at the gene ends were 6 bases for V and 3 bases for J; bases not matched to a gene: 8. Per the germline V gene, CDR1 is SQVTM and CDR2 is ANQGSEA. The CDR3 totals 14 residues. The CDR3 DNA reads TGCAGCGTGGGGCTTCTAGCGGGGGACTACGAGCAGTACTTC. As protein: CSVGLLAGDYEQYF.

This chain connects TRBV7-8 to TRBJ2-5, with 7 bases aligning to TRBD1. The germline V gene has CDR1 SGHVS and CDR2 FQNEAQ. J lost 7 bases, V lost 5 bases, and 10 bases had no gene match. The CDR3 spans 14 residues. DNA of the CDR3: TGTGCCAGCAGCCCTTACAGGGGCCCGGGGACCCAGTACTTC. Translated: CASSPYRGPGTQYF.

Of note for this clone: At one boundary the junction diverges from the germline segment, which might be a read error. This chain joins TRBV7-8 and TRBJ2-3; perhaps TRBD1 as D (6 bases). Germline CDR1 and CDR2: SGHVS and FQNEAQ. The CDR3 sequence is 16 residues long. The chain's CDR3 is CASRFEGVVSTDTQYF. The CDR3 DNA follows: TGTGCCAGCCGCTTCGAGGGGGTCGTGTCCACAGATACGCAGTATTTT.

The chain employs TRBV4-1 and TRBJ1-5; D is perhaps TRBD1 (6 bases). Trimming stripped 1 base from V and 7 bases from J, with 17 bases between. The CDR3 is made up of 16 amino acids. Germline-derived CDR1 and CDR2 are MGHRA and YSYEKL. CDR3 coding DNA: TGCGCCAGCAGCCAAGGTGTCAGTGGGCAGGGGCAGCCCCAGCATTTT. This codes for CASSQGVSGQGQPQHF.

As for this clone: The sample contains more than one DNA sequence encoding this CDR3. The chain combines TRBV9 with TRBJ2-1; unclear D gene. This CDR3 is 15 amino acids long. Germline V gene sequence: CDR1 SGDLS, CDR2 YYNGEE. V was trimmed by 2 bases and J by 0 bases, leaving 9 bases between them. CDR3 sequence reads: CASSVVSSSYNEQFF. The CDR3 region has the DNA TGTGCCAGCAGCGTTGTTAGTAGCTCCTACAATGAGCAGTTCTTC.

This chain joins TRBV5-4 and TRBJ2-1; TRBD2 matches at 7 bases. With V trimmed by 6 bases and J by 0 bases, 9 bases remained unmatched. Germline CDR1 is SGHNT and CDR2 is YYREEE (reference sequence). This CDR3 spans 16 amino acids. The CDR3, as DNA: TGTGCCAGCACCCGAACTAGCGCTAGCTCCTACAATGAGCAGTTCTTC. Translation: CASTRTSASSYNEQFF. The variable domain in full, with the rest retrieved from reference TRBV5-4 and TRBJ2-1, is ETGVTQSPTHLIKTRGQQVTLRCSSQSGHNTVSWYQQALGQGPQFIFQYYREEENGRGNFPPRFSGLQFPNYSSELNVNALELDDSALYLCASTRTSASSYNEQFFGPGTRLTVL.

J is TRBJ1-1 and V is TRBV5-4, with D possibly matching TRBD1 (6 bases). V lost 3 bases and J 1 base, leaving 13 bases between the germline ends. CDR1 is SGHNT and CDR2 is YYREEE in the germline V gene (reference sequence). The CDR3 has 15 amino acids. The CDR3 sequence: CASSYQQGRNTEAFF. The CDR3 nucleotides read TGTGCCAGCAGCTATCAACAGGGCCGGAACACTGAAGCTTTCTTT.

The chain employs TRBV11-2 and TRBJ2-7; 7 positions agree with TRBD2. Germline CDR1 and CDR2: SGHAT and FQNNGV. V gave up 4 bases and J gave up 6 bases; unmatched junction bases: 6. This CDR3 comprises 13 residues. In DNA, the CDR3 is TGTGCCAGCAGCTGGGGACTATTGGGCGAGCAGTACTTC. Translated: CASSWGLLGEQYF.

The chain employs TRBV2 and TRBJ2-7; D may be TRBD1 (6 bases). With 6 bases removed from V and 0 bases from J, the gap between germline ends came to 15 bases. Germline-derived CDR1 and CDR2 are SNHLY and FYNNEI. The CDR3 has 15 amino acids. The CDR3 nucleotides read TGTGCCAGCAGAGAATCCGACAGGATCTCCTACGAGCAGTACTTC. It specifies CASRESDRISYEQYF.

This CDR3 reads CASSSGTMEEQYF. The CDR3 DNA is TGTGCCAGCTCTTCCGGGACTATGGAAGAGCAGTACTTC. The chain employs TRBV18 and TRBJ2-7; 7 bases agree with TRBD2. The CDR3 contains 13 residues. Germline assignment: CDR1 KGHSH and CDR2 LQKENI. With V trimmed by 6 bases and J by 7 bases, 9 bases remained unmatched. The variable domain in full, with the rest retrieved from reference TRBV18 and TRBJ2-7, is NAGVMQNPRHLVRRRGQEARLRCSPMKGHSHVYWYRQLPEEGLKFMVYLQKENIIDESGMPKERFSAEFPKEGPSILRIQQVVRGDSAAYFCASSSGTMEEQYFGPGTRLTVT.

Concerning this clone itself: Distinct nucleotide sequences in the sample also encode this CDR3. This chain connects TRBV10-2 to TRBJ2-7; 9 bases line up with TRBD1. J was trimmed by 5 bases and V by 9 bases; bases with no gene match: 14. The CDR3 is 15 residues long. CDR1 and CDR2 (germline): WSHSY, SAAADI. The CDR3 sequence is CASRHAPGQGDEQYF. The CDR3 DNA sequence: TGCGCCAGTCGGCACGCTCCGGGACAGGGTGACGAGCAGTACTTC.

The J gene is TRBJ2-7, the V gene TRBV30; TRBD2 aligns across 10 bases. Germline lookup yields CDR1 GTSNPN and CDR2 SVGIG (reference sequence). The V segment lost 1 base and the J segment 3 bases; nucleotides outside the gene matches: 9. The CDR3 is 16 amino acids. In DNA, the CDR3 is TGTGCCTGGAGTGCCGCGTGGCTAGCGGGAGTCTACGAGCAGTACTTC. As protein: CAWSAAWLAGVYEQYF.

A few counts support this clone. The CDR3 region has the DNA TGCGCCAGCAGTATTACTGCAACTAATGAAAAACTGTTTTTT. Its translation: CASSITATNEKLFF. The rearrangement links TRBV10-2 to TRBJ1-4; D unresolved. This CDR3 spans 14 amino acids. CDR1 is WSHSY, CDR2 SAAADI, per germline. The germline V and J ends were trimmed by 5 bases and 0 bases, with 7 bases remaining between them.

This chain links TRBV2 with TRBJ2-7; D might be TRBD2 (5 bases). Germline loops: CDR1 SNHLY, CDR2 FYNNEI. V shed 1 base and J shed 0 bases, with 10 bases lying between them. CDR3 length: 15 amino acids. DNA of the CDR3: TGTGCCAGCAGTGAAGGGAGGCTGGGCTCCTACGAGCAGTACTTC. It translates to CASSEGRLGSYEQYF.

This chain joins TRBV5-1 and TRBJ2-3; D is possibly TRBD1 (6 bases). The CDR3 is made up of 13 amino acids. The V and J ends lost 9 bases and 0 bases respectively, with 11 bases between them. CDR1 SGHRS and CDR2 YFSETQ come from the germline V gene. The CDR3 protein is CATQGPSTDTQYF. CDR3 sequence (DNA): TGCGCCACCCAGGGGCCTAGCACAGATACGCAGTATTTT. Filled out from reference TRBV5-1 and TRBJ2-3, the complete variable domain reads KAGVTQTPRYLIKTRGQQVTLSCSPISGHRSVSWYQQTPGQGLQFLFEYFSETQRNKGNFPGRFSGRQFSNSRSEMNVSTLELGDSALYLCATQGPSTDTQYFGPGTRLTVL.